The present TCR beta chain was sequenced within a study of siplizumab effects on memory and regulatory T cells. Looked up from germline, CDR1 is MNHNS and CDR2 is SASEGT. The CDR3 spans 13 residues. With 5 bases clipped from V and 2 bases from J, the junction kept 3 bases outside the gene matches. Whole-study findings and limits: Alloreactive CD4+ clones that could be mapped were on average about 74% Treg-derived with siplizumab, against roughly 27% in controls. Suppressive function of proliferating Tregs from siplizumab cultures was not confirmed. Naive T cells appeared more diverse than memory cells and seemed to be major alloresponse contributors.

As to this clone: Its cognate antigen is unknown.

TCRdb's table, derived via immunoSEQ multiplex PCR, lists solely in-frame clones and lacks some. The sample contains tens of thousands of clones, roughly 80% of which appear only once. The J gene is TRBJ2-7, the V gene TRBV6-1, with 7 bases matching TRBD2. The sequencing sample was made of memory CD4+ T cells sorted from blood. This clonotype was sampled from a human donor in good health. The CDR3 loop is CASSTSAPYEQYF. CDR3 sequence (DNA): TGTGCCAGCAGTACTAGCGCTCCCTACGAGCAGTACTTC.